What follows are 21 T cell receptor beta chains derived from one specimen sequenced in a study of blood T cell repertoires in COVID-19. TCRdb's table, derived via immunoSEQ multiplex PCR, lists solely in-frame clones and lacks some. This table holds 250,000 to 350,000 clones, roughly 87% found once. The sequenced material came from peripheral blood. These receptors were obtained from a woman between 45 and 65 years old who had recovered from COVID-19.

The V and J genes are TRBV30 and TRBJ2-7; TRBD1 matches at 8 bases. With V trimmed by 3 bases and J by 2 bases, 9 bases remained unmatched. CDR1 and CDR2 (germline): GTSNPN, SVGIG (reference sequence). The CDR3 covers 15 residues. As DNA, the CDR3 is TGTGCCTGGAGAGACACAGGGGGGATCACCTACGAGCAGTACTTC. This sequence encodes CAWRDTGGITYEQYF.

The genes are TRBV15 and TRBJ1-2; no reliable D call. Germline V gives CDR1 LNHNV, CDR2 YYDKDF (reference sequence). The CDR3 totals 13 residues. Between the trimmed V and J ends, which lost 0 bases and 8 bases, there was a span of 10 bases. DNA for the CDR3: TGTGCCACCAGCAGAGATGATTGGGCGGGCTACACCTTC. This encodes CATSRDDWAGYTF.

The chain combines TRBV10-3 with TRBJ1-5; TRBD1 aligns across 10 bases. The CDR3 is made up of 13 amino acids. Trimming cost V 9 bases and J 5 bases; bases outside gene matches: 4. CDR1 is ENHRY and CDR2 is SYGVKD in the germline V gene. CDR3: CAIGQGEDQPQHF. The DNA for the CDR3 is TGTGCCATAGGACAGGGGGAGGATCAGCCCCAGCATTTT.

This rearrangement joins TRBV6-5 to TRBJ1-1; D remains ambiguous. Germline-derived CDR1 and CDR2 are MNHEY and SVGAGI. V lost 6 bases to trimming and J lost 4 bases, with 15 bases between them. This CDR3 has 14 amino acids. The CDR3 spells CASRRRGWGTEAFF. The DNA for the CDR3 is TGTGCCAGCAGACGCCGCGGGTGGGGCACTGAAGCTTTCTTT.

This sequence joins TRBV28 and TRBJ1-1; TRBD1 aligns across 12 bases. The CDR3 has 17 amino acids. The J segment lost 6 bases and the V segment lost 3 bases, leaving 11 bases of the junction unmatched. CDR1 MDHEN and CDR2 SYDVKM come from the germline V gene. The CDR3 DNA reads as TGTGCCAGCAGTTTGCCGACTCGGCGGGACAGGGGGCCTGAAGCTTTCTTT. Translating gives CASSLPTRRDRGPEAFF.

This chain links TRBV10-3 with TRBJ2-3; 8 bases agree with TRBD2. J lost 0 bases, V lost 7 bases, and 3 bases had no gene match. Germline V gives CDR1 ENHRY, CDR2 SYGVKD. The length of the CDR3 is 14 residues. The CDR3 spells CAIKTGGSTDTQYF. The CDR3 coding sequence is TGTGCCATCAAAACGGGAGGGAGCACAGATACGCAGTATTTT.

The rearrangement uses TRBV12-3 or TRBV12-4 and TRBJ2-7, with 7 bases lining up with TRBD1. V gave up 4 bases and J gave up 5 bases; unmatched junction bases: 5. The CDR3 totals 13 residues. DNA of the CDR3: TGTGCCAGCAGTTACAGGGGAGTAAACGAGCAGTACTTC. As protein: CASSYRGVNEQYF.

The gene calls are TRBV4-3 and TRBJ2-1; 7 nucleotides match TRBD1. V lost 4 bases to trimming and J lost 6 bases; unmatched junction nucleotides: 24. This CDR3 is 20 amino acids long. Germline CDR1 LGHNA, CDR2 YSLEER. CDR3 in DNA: TGCGCCAGCAGCCGCCTTTCGGGACAGCCTCCAGCTACGCCCCTCAATGAGCAGTTCTTC. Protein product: CASSRLSGQPPATPLNEQFF.

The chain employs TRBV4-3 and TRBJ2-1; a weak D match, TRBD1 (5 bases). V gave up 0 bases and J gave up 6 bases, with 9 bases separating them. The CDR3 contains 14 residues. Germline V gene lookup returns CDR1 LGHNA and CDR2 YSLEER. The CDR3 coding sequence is TGCGCCAGCAGCCAAGAAAGGGGTGGCAATGAGCAGTTCTTC. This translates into CASSQERGGNEQFF.

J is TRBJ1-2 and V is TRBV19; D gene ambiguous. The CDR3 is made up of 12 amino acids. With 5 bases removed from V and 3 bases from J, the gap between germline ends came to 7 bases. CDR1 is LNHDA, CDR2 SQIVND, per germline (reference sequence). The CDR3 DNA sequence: TGTGCCAGTAGTCATCAGTACTATGGCTACACCTTC. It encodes CASSHQYYGYTF.

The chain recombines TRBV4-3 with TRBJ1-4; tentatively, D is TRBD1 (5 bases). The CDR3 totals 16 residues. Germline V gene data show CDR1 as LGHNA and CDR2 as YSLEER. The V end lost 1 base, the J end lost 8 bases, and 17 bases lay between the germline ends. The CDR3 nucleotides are TGCGCCAGCAGCCAAGCATTGGGCAGGGTTGGGGAAAAACTGTTTTTT. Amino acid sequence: CASSQALGRVGEKLFF.

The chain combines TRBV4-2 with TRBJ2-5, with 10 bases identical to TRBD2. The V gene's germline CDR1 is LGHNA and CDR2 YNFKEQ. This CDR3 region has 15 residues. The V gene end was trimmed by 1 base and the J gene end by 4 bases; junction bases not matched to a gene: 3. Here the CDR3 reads CASSQASGGGETQYF. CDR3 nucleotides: TGTGCCAGCAGCCAAGCTAGCGGGGGAGGAGAGACCCAGTACTTC.

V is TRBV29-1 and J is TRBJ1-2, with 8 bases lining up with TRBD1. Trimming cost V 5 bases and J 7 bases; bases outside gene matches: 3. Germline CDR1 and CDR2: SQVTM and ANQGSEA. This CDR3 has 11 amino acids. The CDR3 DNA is TGCAGCGTTTTCGACAGGGGTGGCTACACCTTC. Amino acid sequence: CSVFDRGGYTF.

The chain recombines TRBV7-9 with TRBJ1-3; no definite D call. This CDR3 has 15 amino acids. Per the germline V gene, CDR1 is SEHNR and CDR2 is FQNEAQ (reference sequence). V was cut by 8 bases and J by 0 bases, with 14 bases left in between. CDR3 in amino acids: CASGGLGSSGNTIYF. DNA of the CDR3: TGTGCCAGCGGTGGGTTAGGGAGCTCTGGAAACACCATATATTTT.

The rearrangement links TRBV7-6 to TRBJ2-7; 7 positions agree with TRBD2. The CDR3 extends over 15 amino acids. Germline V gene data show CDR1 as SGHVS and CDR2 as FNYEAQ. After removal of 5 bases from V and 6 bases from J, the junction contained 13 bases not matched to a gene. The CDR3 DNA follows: TGTGCCAGCAGCCCACGACCCGTGGGGGAGGGCGAGCAGTACTTC. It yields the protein CASSPRPVGEGEQYF.

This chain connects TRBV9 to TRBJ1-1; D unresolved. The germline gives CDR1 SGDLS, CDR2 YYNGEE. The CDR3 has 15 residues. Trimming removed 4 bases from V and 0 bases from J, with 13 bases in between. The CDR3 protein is CASSPRSGLNTEAFF. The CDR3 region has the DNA TGTGCCAGCAGCCCCCGGTCAGGCTTGAACACTGAAGCTTTCTTT.

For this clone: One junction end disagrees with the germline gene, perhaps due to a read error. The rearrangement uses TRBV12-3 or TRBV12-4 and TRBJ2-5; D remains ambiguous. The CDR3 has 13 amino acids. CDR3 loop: CASSVAGLKAEYF. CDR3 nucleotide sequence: TGTGCCAGCAGTGTAGCTGGTCTGAAAGCCGAGTACTTC.

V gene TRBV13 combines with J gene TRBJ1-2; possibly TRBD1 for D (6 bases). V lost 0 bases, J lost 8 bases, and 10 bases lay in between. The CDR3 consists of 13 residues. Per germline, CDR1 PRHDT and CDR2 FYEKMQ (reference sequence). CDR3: CASSLGTGGGYTF. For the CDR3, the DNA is TGTGCCAGCAGCTTAGGGACAGGTGGGGGCTACACCTTC.

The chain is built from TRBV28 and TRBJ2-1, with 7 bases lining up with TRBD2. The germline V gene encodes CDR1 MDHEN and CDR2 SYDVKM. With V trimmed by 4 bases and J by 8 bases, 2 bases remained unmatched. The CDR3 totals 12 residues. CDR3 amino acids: CASSSREYEQFF. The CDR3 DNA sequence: TGTGCCAGCAGTTCGCGGGAGTATGAGCAGTTCTTC.

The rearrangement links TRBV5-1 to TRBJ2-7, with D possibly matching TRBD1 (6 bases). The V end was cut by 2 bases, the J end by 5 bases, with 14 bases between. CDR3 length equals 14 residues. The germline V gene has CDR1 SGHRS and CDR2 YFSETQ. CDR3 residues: CASSFSGAVDEQYF. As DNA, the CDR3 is TGCGCCAGCAGCTTTTCAGGGGCTGTCGACGAGCAGTACTTC.

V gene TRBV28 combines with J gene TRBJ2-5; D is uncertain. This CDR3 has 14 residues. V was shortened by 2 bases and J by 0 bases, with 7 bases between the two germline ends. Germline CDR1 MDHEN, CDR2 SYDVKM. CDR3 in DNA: TGTGCCAGCAGTTTAGCGCGCTACCAAGAGACCCAGTACTTC. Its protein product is CASSLARYQETQYF.